The present TCR beta chain was sequenced within a study of a mutant IDH1 vaccine in newly diagnosed glioma. Turning to the study itself: Patients received vaccination from 4-6 weeks after radiotherapy alone, or with temozolomide cycles. Study-level results: The vaccine induced immune responses, and these occurred in 93.3% of patients.

TCRdb's copy holds only in-frame clones and misses some; the assay was immunoSEQ multiplex PCR. The data contain tens of thousands of clones, around 82% of them singletons. This sample's time point: week 47, end of study. Vaccine doses each comprised 300 ug of mutant IDH1 20-mer peptide, with topical imiquimod. The CDR3 runs 12 residues. Germline loops: CDR1 GTSNPN, CDR2 SVGIG (reference sequence). V was clipped by 4 bases and J by 7 bases, with 14 bases between them. Details on this clone: Its antigen is undetermined.

This TCR derives from a man younger than 30 with glioma. Some clones in this sample may be carry-over from other donors' samples. Here the sequenced sample was PBMCs, taken from a glioma patient whose treatment included an IDH1 peptide vaccine. This chain connects TRBV30 to TRBJ2-7, with D possibly matching TRBD2 (5 bases). The CDR3 DNA follows: TGTGCCTGGACCCGACCCACGGGGGAGCAGTACTTC. Translated, it gives CAWTRPTGEQYF.